This T cell receptor (beta chain) was sequenced during a study of shared clonotypes between healthy human individuals. A word on this clone: Antigen: not known.

The germline V gene encodes CDR1 MNHNY and CDR2 SVGAGI (reference sequence). The CDR3 is 13 residues long. V was clipped by 5 bases and J by 2 bases; unmatched bases: 2. Sequenced by immunoSEQ multiplex PCR; TCRdb stores in-frame clones only, minus some. The sample has a few million clones; just over 90% are singletons. Overall study results and limits: Among the subsets, naive ones generally showed larger estimated richness than memory ones. The four-donor shared clonotypes exceeded non-shared clonotypes in generation probability, with non-shared ones scoring lower. Among donors, clonotype sharing was expected to be affected by sequencing depth. Represented diversity, genetic and exposure-history alike, was limited by few donors.

V and J are TRBV6-6 and TRBJ2-7; 8 nucleotides match TRBD1. The TCR comes from a man between 18 and 29 years old in good health. The sequencing sample was made of naive CD4+ T cells sorted from blood. Subset here: CD45RA+ positively selected. The CDR3 loop reads CASSETGAYEQYF. The CDR3 DNA sequence: TGTGCCAGCAGTGAGACAGGGGCCTACGAGCAGTACTTC.